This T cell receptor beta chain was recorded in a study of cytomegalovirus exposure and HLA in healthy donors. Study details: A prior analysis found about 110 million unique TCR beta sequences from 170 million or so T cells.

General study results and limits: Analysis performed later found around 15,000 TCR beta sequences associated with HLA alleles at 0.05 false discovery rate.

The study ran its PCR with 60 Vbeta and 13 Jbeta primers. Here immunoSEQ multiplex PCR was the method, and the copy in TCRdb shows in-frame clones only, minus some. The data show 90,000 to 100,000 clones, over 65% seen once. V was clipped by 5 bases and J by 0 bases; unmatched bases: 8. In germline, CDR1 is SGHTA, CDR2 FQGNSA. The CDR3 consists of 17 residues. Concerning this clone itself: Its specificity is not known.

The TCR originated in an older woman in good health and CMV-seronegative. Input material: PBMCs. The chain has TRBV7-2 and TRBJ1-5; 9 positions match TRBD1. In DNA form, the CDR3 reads TGTGCCAGCAGCGCACTTACAGGGGGCAATAGCAATCAGCCCCAGCATTTT. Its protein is CASSALTGGNSNQPQHF. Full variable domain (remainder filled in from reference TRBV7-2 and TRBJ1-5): GAGVSQSPSNKVTEKGKDVELRCDPISGHTALYWYRQSLGQGLEFLIYFQGNSAPDKSGLPSDRFSAERTGGSVSTLTIQRTQQEDSAVYLCASSALTGGNSNQPQHFGDGTRLSIL.